Below, 10 T cell receptor beta chains from the same sample are listed, as sequenced in a study of T cell responses to AZD1222 COVID-19 vaccine. The data were produced by immunoSEQ multiplex PCR, yet TCRdb's version contains in-frame clones alone and is incomplete. The sample has 150,000 to 200,000 clones, around 87% seen once. The starting material was peripheral blood, obtained on day 0 of MenACWY control vaccination. The receptors derive from an adult in good health.

CDR3 nucleotides: TGTGCCAGCAGCTTAGTTTCCTACGGCGAGCAGTACTTC. This sequence encodes CASSLVSYGEQYF. V is TRBV7-2 and J is TRBJ2-7; D gene unclear. The CDR3 is 13 amino acids. The germline V and J ends were trimmed by 1 base and 6 bases, with 10 bases remaining between them. Germline CDR1 is SGHTA and CDR2 is FQGNSA.

The CDR3 region has the DNA TGTGCCAGCAGTTTGGGCCCAACCAATCAGCCCCAGCATTTT. Its protein product is CASSLGPTNQPQHF. V usage is TRBV27 and J usage is TRBJ1-5; D is unclear. Deletions cut 3 bases from V and 3 bases from J, with 9 bases between. CDR3 length equals 14 residues. Germline V gives CDR1 MNHEY, CDR2 SMNVEV (reference sequence).

The chain is built from TRBV11-2 and TRBJ1-6; possible D gene TRBD1, 6 bases. CDR3 length: 16 residues. Trimming left V 0 bases short and J 9 bases short, with 15 bases between. Germline lookup yields CDR1 SGHAT and CDR2 FQNNGV. The CDR3 DNA reads as TGTGCCAGCAGCTTAGATTTACAGGGACTGGGTTCACCCCTCCACTTT. Encoded protein: CASSLDLQGLGSPLHF.

The genes are TRBV6-5 and TRBJ1-4; TRBD1 is a possible D gene (5 bases). V lost 6 bases, J lost 7 bases, and 15 bases lay in between. Germline values: CDR1 MNHEY, CDR2 SVGAGI. This CDR3 is 14 amino acids long. The CDR3, as DNA: TGTGCCAGCAGGATACAGGCGAAGCGTGAAAAACTGTTTTTT. It codes for CASRIQAKREKLFF.

This clone was seen a single time. The rearrangement links TRBV18 to TRBJ2-1; TRBD2 matches 8 bases. The germline V gene has CDR1 KGHSH and CDR2 LQKENI. This CDR3 region has 15 residues. The V and J ends lost 6 bases and 4 bases, in that order; junction bases with no gene match: 8. The chain's CDR3 is CASSQLAADYNEQFF. The CDR3 coding sequence is TGTGCCAGCTCTCAACTAGCGGCTGATTACAATGAGCAGTTCTTC. Based on the CDR3 plus reference TRBV18 and TRBJ2-1, the full variable domain is NAGVMQNPRHLVRRRGQEARLRCSPMKGHSHVYWYRQLPEEGLKFMVYLQKENIIDESGMPKERFSAEFPKEGPSILRIQQVVRGDSAAYFCASSQLAADYNEQFFGPGTRLTVL.

The chain carries TRBV2 and TRBJ2-1; 13 bases align to TRBD2. Germline V gives CDR1 SNHLY, CDR2 FYNNEI. V was clipped by 6 bases and J by 8 bases; unmatched bases: 7. The CDR3 spans 15 residues. CDR3 loop: CASRPTSGGGDEQFF. CDR3 nucleotide sequence: TGTGCCAGCAGACCCACTAGCGGGGGGGGCGATGAGCAGTTCTTC.

This sequence joins TRBV7-3 and TRBJ2-7; 7 nucleotides line up with TRBD1. V was pared by 5 bases and J by 6 bases, with 13 bases of the junction left unmatched. This CDR3 region has 15 residues. Germline V gene data show CDR1 as SGHTA and CDR2 as FQGTGA. The CDR3 region is CASSPTGDRAGEQYF. As DNA, the CDR3 is TGTGCCAGCAGCCCAACTGGCGACAGGGCGGGCGAGCAGTACTTC.

A word on this clone: This may stem from a read error, because a much larger clone lies one nucleotide away. V is TRBV2 and J is TRBJ1-1, with D possibly TRBD1 on 6 matching bases. Deletions cut 4 bases from V and 1 base from J, with 7 bases between. The V gene's germline CDR1 is SNHLY and CDR2 FYNNEI. This CDR3 has 13 residues. The CDR3 DNA reads TGTGCCAGCAGTGCACAGGGGAACACTGAAGCTTTCTTT. It specifies CASSAQGNTEAFF. The full variable domain, with the rest looked up from reference TRBV2 and TRBJ1-1, is EPEVTQTPSHQVTQMGQEVILRCVPISNHLYFYWYRQILGQKVEFLVSFYNNEISEKSEIFDDQFSVERPDGSNFTLKIRSTKLEDSAMYFCASSAQGNTEAFFGQGTRLTVV.

The chain carries TRBV18 and TRBJ1-1; TRBD1 matches at 10 bases. The germline V gene has CDR1 KGHSH and CDR2 LQKENI. J gave up 3 bases and V 5 bases, and 6 bases lay outside the gene matches. The CDR3 totals 15 residues. Here the CDR3 DNA reads TGTGCCAGCTCAGCGACAGGGGGCGGGGACACTGAAGCTTTCTTT. Its protein is CASSATGGGDTEAFF.

The chain uses TRBV5-6 and TRBJ1-1; 8 bases map to TRBD1. The CDR3 spans 16 residues. V shed 0 bases and J 5 bases; nucleotides not matched to a gene: 9. From germline, CDR1 is SGHDT and CDR2 YYEEEE. CDR3 nucleotide sequence: TGTGCCAGCAGCTTGGCTCCCGGACAGGGTGGAACTGAAGCTTTCTTT. Protein: CASSLAPGQGGTEAFF.